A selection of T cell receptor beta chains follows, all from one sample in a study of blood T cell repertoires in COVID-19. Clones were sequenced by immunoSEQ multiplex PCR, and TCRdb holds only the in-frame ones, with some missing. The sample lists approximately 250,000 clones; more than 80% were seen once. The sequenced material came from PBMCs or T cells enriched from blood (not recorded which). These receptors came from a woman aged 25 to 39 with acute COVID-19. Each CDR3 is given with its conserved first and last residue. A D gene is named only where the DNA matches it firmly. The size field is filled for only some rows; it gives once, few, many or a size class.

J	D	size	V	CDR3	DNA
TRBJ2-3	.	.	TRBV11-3	CASSLSRTDTQYF	TGTGCCAGCAGCTTAAGCCGAACAGATACGCAGTATTTT
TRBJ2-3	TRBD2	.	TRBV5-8	CASSLSGLAFTDTQYF	TGTGCCAGCAGCTTGTCCGGACTAGCATTCACAGATACGCAGTATTTT
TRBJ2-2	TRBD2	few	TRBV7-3	CASSPPLAGGTGELFF	TGTGCCAGCAGCCCTCCACTAGCGGGAGGTACCGGGGAGCTGTTTTTT
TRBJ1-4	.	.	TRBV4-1	CASSQAQQVAEKLFF	TGCGCCAGCAGCCAAGCCCAGCAGGTCGCGGAAAAACTGTTTTTT
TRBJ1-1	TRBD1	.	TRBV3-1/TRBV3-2	CASSHGQGPEAFF	TGTGCCAGCAGTCATGGACAGGGCCCTGAAGCTTTCTTT
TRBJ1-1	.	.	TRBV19	CASFSDLDTEAFF	TGTGCCAGTTTCTCAGACTTGGACACTGAAGCTTTCTTT
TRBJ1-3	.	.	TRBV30	CAWNRDSDTIYF	TGTGCCTGGAACCGAGATTCTGACACCATATATTTT
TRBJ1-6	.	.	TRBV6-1	CASSESLTGTNSPLHF	TGTGCCAGCAGTGAAAGTCTCACAGGGACGAATTCACCCCTCCACTTT
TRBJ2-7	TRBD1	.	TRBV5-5	CASSLEVTGGEQYF	TGTGCCAGCAGCTTGGAAGTGACAGGGGGCGAGCAGTACTTC
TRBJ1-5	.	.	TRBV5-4	CASSLQGFNQPQHF	TGTGCCAGCAGCTTACAGGGTTTCAATCAGCCCCAGCATTTT
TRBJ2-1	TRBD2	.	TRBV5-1	CASSFSGSSYNEQFF	TGCGCCAGCAGCTTTAGCGGGAGCTCCTACAATGAGCAGTTCTTC
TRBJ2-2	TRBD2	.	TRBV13	CASSPGSGRMRVTGELFF	TGTGCCAGCAGCCCGGGTAGCGGGAGGATGAGGGTCACCGGGGAGCTGTTTTTT
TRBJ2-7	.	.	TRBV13	CASSFVGSYEQYF	TGTGCCAGCAGCTTTGTCGGTTCCTACGAGCAGTACTTC
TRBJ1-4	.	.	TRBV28	CATLDGLNEKLFF	TGTGCCACTCTGGATGGGCTAAATGAAAAACTGTTTTTT
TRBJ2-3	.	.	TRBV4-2	CASSQAPQPPGDTQYF	TGTGCCAGCAGCCAAGCGCCCCAACCGCCCGGGGATACGCAGTATTTT
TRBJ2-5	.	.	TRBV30	CASRLTGLGETQYF	TGTGCCTCCCGGCTTACAGGATTAGGAGAGACCCAGTACTTC
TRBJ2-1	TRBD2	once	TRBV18	CASSSGRAFNEQFF	TGTGCCAGCTCCAGCGGGAGGGCCTTCAATGAGCAGTTCTTC
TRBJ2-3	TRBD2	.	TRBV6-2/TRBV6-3	CASSSSGSPDTQYF	TGTGCCAGCAGTTCCAGCGGGAGCCCCGATACGCAGTATTTT
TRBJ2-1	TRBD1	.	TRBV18	CASSPPRGPEQFF	TGTGCCAGCTCACCACCAAGGGGGCCCGAGCAGTTCTTC
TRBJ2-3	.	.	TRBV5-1	CASTGQGTDTQYF	TGCGCCAGCACCGGACAAGGCACAGATACGCAGTATTTT
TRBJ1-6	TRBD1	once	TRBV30	CAWTPKDRDNSPLHF	TGTGCCTGGACCCCCAAAGACAGGGATAATTCACCCCTCCACTTT
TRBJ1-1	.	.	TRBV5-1	CASSLEDPGNTEAFF	TGCGCCAGCAGCTTGGAAGATCCAGGGAACACTGAAGCTTTCTTT
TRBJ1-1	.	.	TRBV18	CASSPIGQTNSNTEAFF	TGTGCCAGCTCACCCATTGGACAAACGAACTCGAACACTGAAGCTTTCTTT
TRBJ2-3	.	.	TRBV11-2	CASSLEGRGGFVTDTQYF	TGTGCCAGCAGCTTAGAGGGCCGAGGGGGTTTCGTCACAGATACGCAGTATTTT
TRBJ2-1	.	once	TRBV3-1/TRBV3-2	CASSQDRVAAIYNEQFF	TGTGCCAGCAGCCAAGATAGAGTAGCGGCGATCTACAATGAGCAGTTCTTC
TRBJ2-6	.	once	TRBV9	CASSVSPGVRSGANVLTF	TGTGCCAGCAGCGTTTCTCCAGGGGTCCGCTCTGGGGCCAACGTCCTGACTTTC
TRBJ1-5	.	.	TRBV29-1	CSVVPQGLGQPQHF	TGCAGCGTTGTCCCGCAGGGGTTGGGTCAGCCCCAGCATTTT
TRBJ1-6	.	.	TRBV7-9	CASSLGQSSYNSPLHF	TGTGCCAGCAGCTTGGGGCAAAGCTCCTATAATTCACCCCTCCACTTT